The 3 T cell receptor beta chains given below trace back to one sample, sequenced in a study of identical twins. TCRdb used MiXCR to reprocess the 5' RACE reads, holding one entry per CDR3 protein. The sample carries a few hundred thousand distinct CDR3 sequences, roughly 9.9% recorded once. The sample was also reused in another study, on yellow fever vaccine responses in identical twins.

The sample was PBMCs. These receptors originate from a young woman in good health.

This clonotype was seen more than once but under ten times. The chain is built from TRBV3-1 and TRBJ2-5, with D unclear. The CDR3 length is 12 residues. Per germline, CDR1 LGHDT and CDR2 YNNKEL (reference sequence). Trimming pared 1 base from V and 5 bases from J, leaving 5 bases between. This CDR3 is CASSQADETQYF. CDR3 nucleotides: TGTGCCAGCAGCCAAGCGGACGAGACCCAGTACTTC.

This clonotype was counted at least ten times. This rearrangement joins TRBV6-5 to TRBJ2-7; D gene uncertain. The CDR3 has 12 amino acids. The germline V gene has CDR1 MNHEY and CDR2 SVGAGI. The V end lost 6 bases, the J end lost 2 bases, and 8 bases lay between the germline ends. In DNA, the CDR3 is TGTGCCAGCAGCTACGGACCCTACGAGCAGTACTTC. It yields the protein CASSYGPYEQYF.

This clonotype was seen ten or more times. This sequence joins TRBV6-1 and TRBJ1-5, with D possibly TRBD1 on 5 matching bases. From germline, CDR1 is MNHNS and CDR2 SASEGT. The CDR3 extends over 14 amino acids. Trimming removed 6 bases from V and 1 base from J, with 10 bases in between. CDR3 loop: CASRPSGSNQPQHF. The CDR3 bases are TGTGCCAGCAGGCCTTCAGGGAGCAATCAGCCCCAGCATTTT.